The rows below give T cell receptor beta chains drawn from one sample of a study of T-cell reconstitution after alpha-beta-depleted transplantation in children. One entry per CDR3 protein, called by TCRdb with MiXCR from the PCR reads. The repertoire consists of approximately 500,000 distinct CDR3 sequences, with 25% to 30% occurring once and the leading ten covering under 45%. The sequences come from PBMCs, collected before TCRalphabeta/CD19-depleted stem cell transplant. The receptors here all came from a boy in the first two years of life with Wiskott-Aldrich syndrome, due to receive a stem cell transplant. Each CDR3 is given with its conserved first and last residue. D genes are given only for firm matches. Size is stated for part of the rows, as once, few or many counts, or as a class when the clone is expanded.

v_call	d_call	j_call	clone_size	cdr3_length	cdr3_aa	cdr3_nt
TRBV10-3	TRBD2	TRBJ2-3	NA	17	CAIRQTLLAGTTDTQYF	TGTGCCATCAGACAAACCTTACTAGCGGGGACCACAGATACGCAGTATTTT
TRBV15	NA	TRBJ1-2	NA	19	CATSRDLFPQSGEGYGYTF	TGTGCCACCAGCAGAGATTTGTTTCCCCAATCAGGGGAGGGCTATGGCTACACCTTC
TRBV6-1	NA	TRBJ2-7	few	16	CASSAIRTSESYEQYF	TGTGCCAGCAGTGCGATACGGACAAGCGAGTCCTACGAGCAGTACTTC
TRBV7-6	NA	TRBJ2-2	few	17	CASSSTTGRANTGELFF	TGTGCCAGCAGCTCAACGACAGGGAGGGCGAACACCGGGGAGCTGTTTTTT
TRBV20-1	TRBD2	TRBJ2-4	few	13	CSASSGTKNIQYF	TGCAGTGCTAGTAGCGGGACCAAAAACATTCAGTACTTC
TRBV4-2	NA	TRBJ1-5	NA	16	CASSQDTVQRDQPQHF	TGTGCCAGCAGCCAAGATACAGTCCAGCGGGATCAGCCCCAGCATTTT
TRBV2	NA	TRBJ1-5	NA	15	CASRAPGGINQPQHF	TGTGCCAGCAGGGCCCCGGGGGGCATCAATCAGCCCCAGCATTTT
TRBV12-3/TRBV12-4	NA	TRBJ2-5	NA	15	CASSTLRTGQETQYF	TGTGCCAGCAGTACACTCCGGACGGGACAAGAGACCCAGTACTTC
TRBV5-1	NA	TRBJ2-3	few	14	CASSSPTSTDTQYF	TGCGCCAGCAGCTCCCCCACTAGCACAGATACGCAGTATTTT
TRBV4-2	TRBD2	TRBJ2-1	NA	18	CASSQVVLAGHSYNEQFF	TGTGCCAGCAGCCAAGTTGTACTAGCGGGCCACTCCTACAATGAGCAGTTCTTC
TRBV24-1	NA	TRBJ2-5	few	14	CATSEPGPRETQYF	TGTGCCACCAGTGAGCCAGGCCCTCGGGAGACCCAGTACTTC
TRBV12-3/TRBV12-4	NA	TRBJ2-3	NA	16	CASSLKAVISTDTQYF	TGTGCCAGCAGTTTAAAGGCTGTTATTAGCACAGATACGCAGTATTTT
TRBV6-6	NA	TRBJ2-3	few	12	CASSRRAYTQYF	TGTGCCAGCAGCCGGCGGGCTTATACGCAGTATTTT
TRBV5-1	NA	TRBJ2-1	NA	15	CASSFDLSSYNEQFF	TGCGCCAGCAGCTTCGACTTGAGCTCCTACAATGAGCAGTTCTTC
TRBV20-1	NA	TRBJ2-3	NA	15	CSARDSRGASHTQYF	TGCAGTGCTAGAGATTCGCGGGGAGCGTCTCATACGCAGTATTTT
TRBV4-2	NA	TRBJ1-2	NA	14	CASSQDRGERGYTF	TGTGCCAGCAGCCAAGATCGGGGAGAACGTGGCTACACCTTC
TRBV2	NA	TRBJ2-1	NA	14	CASRAGGNLDEQFF	TGTGCCAGCCGCGCCGGAGGGAACCTTGATGAGCAGTTCTTC
TRBV11-2	NA	TRBJ2-1	NA	14	CASSLGAVYNGQFF	TGTGCCAGCAGCTTAGGAGCGGTCTACAATGGGCAGTTCTTC
TRBV11-1	TRBD1	TRBJ2-2	NA	20	CASSRRPGQGLLSNTGELFF	TGTGCCAGCAGCCGACGACCGGGACAGGGCCTTCTTTCGAACACCGGGGAGCTGTTTTTT
TRBV3-1	NA	TRBJ2-1	NA	15	CASSQGGRHFDEQFF	TGTGCCAGCAGCCAAGGAGGGAGGCACTTCGATGAGCAGTTCTTC
TRBV12-3/TRBV12-4	NA	TRBJ1-2	NA	14	CASSTTGNLYGYTF	TGTGCCAGCAGTACGACAGGAAACCTCTATGGCTACACCTTC
TRBV5-1	NA	TRBJ2-2	few	14	CASSGGGGTGELFF	TGCGCCAGCAGCGGCGGAGGCGGCACCGGGGAGCTGTTTTTT
TRBV5-1	NA	TRBJ2-1	NA	16	CASSLALWRDGSEQFF	TGCGCCAGCAGCTTGGCCCTCTGGCGGGACGGAAGTGAGCAGTTCTTC
TRBV7-3	NA	TRBJ2-1	NA	14	CASSLPDSSNEQFF	TGTGCCAGCAGCTTACCCGACAGTTCCAATGAGCAGTTCTTC
TRBV7-8	NA	TRBJ2-1	few	15	CASSLARRGRNEQFF	TGTGCCAGCAGCTTAGCGCGTCGGGGCCGCAATGAGCAGTTCTTC
TRBV5-1	TRBD1	TRBJ2-7	NA	15	CASSSSWDSSYEQYF	TGCGCCAGCAGCTCGTCCTGGGACAGCTCCTACGAGCAGTACTTC
TRBV11-2	NA	TRBJ2-2	few	14	CASSLDLGNGELFF	TGTGCCAGCAGCTTAGATCTGGGGAACGGGGAGCTGTTTTTT
TRBV29-1	TRBD2	TRBJ2-7	few	11	CSVGTGGEQYF	TGCAGCGTTGGTACGGGGGGCGAGCAGTACTTC
TRBV28	NA	TRBJ2-7	once	13	CASSYPGRDEQYF	TGTGCCAGCAGTTACCCAGGCCGCGACGAGCAGTACTTC